This TCR beta chain came from a study of blood T cell repertoires in COVID-19. Overall study: The cDNA or gDNA used as material had been derived from T cells, B-cell-depleted T cells, or PBMCs.

Germline CDR1 reads SGHAT; CDR2 reads FQNNGV. The CDR3 loop spans 15 amino acids. Trimming pared 8 bases from V and 0 bases from J, leaving 17 bases between. As originally analysed: Amplification from reference gene primers served as the basis for estimated nucleated cell counts. The protocol was immunoSEQ multiplex PCR, while the TCRdb copy is restricted to in-frame clones and leaves out a portion. The V and J calls and the clone size are those of that table, but D and trimming were determined from the DNA. This table has tens of thousands of clones, less than 80% appearing once. Sequenced sample: peripheral blood. This sequence originates from a man aged 60 to 69 with active or convalescent COVID-19. The chain combines TRBV11-2 with TRBJ2-7; the D gene is possibly TRBD2 (5 bases). The CDR3 DNA reads TGTGCCAGCCTAACCGGGGTTCGACCCTCCTACGAGCAGTACTTC. Translated, it gives CASLTGVRPSYEQYF.